The T cell receptor beta chain under discussion was sequenced for a study of cytomegalovirus exposure and HLA in healthy donors. Study results and limitations: A later analysis found most CMV-associated TCR beta chains apparently HLA-restricted. Altogether, some 160 TCR beta chains were recorded as cytomegalovirus-associated.

Donors showed nominal health when sampled, although they likely had unrecorded immune exposures. Concerning this clone: Its antigen is still unknown.

Primers included in the PCR were 60 Vbeta and 13 Jbeta primers. Only in-frame clones appear in the TCRdb table, and some are missing; sequencing was by immunoSEQ multiplex PCR. The data hold 130,000 to 150,000 clones, with around 65% observed a single time. CDR1 and CDR2 (germline): LNHDA, SQIVND (reference sequence). V lost 5 bases, J lost 9 bases, and 12 bases stayed unmatched. The CDR3 is 14 amino acids. The genes are TRBV19 and TRBJ2-5; TRBD2 matches at 7 bases. The origin of this receptor is a woman aged 25 to 39 in good health and CMV-seropositive. The sample consisted of PBMCs. CDR3 loop: CASSRTELALSQYF. As DNA, the CDR3 is TGTGCCAGTAGTCGGACGGAACTAGCGTTGTCCCAGTACTTC.